This entry lists 26 T cell receptor beta chains sequenced from one sample in a study of blood T cells in healthy people across ages. It was with a sample-barcoded 5' primer and a J-beta primer mix that a second PCR of about 7 to 12 cycles was run. Using its own MiXCR run on the 5' RACE reads, TCRdb lists one record per CDR3 protein. The top ten clones hold over 15% of a sample with about 700,000 distinct CDR3 sequences, 32% of them seen once. Sequencing was performed on blood. The receptors come from a woman aged 80 or over in good health.

This clonotype showed up just a few times. J is TRBJ2-2 and V is TRBV12-3 or TRBV12-4, with D unresolved. The CDR3 consists of 15 residues. The V gene lost 7 bases and the J gene lost 1 base, with 13 bases spanning the gap. The CDR3 here is CASTRNVGNTGELFF. Written as DNA, the CDR3 is TGTGCCAGCACCCGCAACGTGGGGAACACCGGGGAGCTGTTTTTT.

The table lists this clonotype with many counts. The gene calls are TRBV7-2 and TRBJ2-5; D possibly corresponds to TRBD2 (6 bases). V lost 1 base to trimming and J lost 7 bases, with 16 bases between them. The germline CDR1 and CDR2 sequences are SGHTA and FQGNSA. The CDR3 runs to 15 residues. This chain's CDR3 is CASSLGIGGGGTQYF. The CDR3 DNA reads TGTGCCAGCAGCTTAGGGATCGGGGGTGGGGGGACCCAGTACTTC.

In this sample, this clonotype turned up a few times. The chain has TRBV6-1 and TRBJ1-1, with D possibly TRBD1 on 6 matching bases. The CDR3 has 13 amino acids. The V end was cut by 5 bases, the J end by 4 bases, with 11 bases between. Germline CDR1 reads MNHNS; CDR2 reads SASEGT. CDR3 in amino acids: CASSLTGPTEAFF. The DNA of the CDR3 is TGTGCCAGCAGTCTAACAGGGCCCACTGAAGCTTTCTTT.

This clonotype was recorded many times. The V and J genes are TRBV6-2 or TRBV6-3 and TRBJ2-1, with TRBD2 identical over 7 bases. Germline V gene sequence: CDR1 MNHEY, CDR2 SVGEGT. The CDR3 totals 12 residues. V lost 6 bases and J lost 9; bases outside the gene matches: 5. CDR3 loop: CASREGRVEQFF. For the CDR3, the DNA is TGTGCCAGCAGAGAAGGGAGGGTTGAGCAGTTCTTC.

This clonotype was counted ten times or more. Possible read error: a much larger clone is one base away. The chain carries TRBV12-3 or TRBV12-4 and TRBJ2-1, with no clear D. The end of the DNA aligns better with TRBJ2-7, so the J call may be wrong. The CDR3 spans 14 residues. The chain's CDR3 is CASSLQGTNNEQYF. CDR3 in DNA: TGTGCCAGCAGTTTACAAGGTACAAACAATGAGCAGTACTTC.

Note on this clonotype: A much larger clonotype is one base distant, so this may be a read error. V usage is TRBV20-1 and J usage is TRBJ2-5; D is tentatively TRBD1 or TRBD2 (6 bases each). This CDR3 is built from 12 residues. Trimming pared 8 bases from V and 7 bases from J, leaving 17 bases between. The germline V gene encodes CDR1 DFQATT and CDR2 SNEGSKA (reference sequence). The CDR3 DNA reads TGCAGTTGCAAAGGGGGGTCGGTGACCCAGTACTTC. Its translation is CSCKGGSVTQYF.

At least ten counts were recorded for this clonotype. V and J are TRBV6-6 and TRBJ2-7; D is possibly TRBD2 (7 bases). The CDR3 totals 16 residues. The germline V and J ends were trimmed by 0 bases and 0 bases, with 12 bases remaining between them. The V gene's germline CDR1 is MNHNY and CDR2 SVGAGI (reference sequence). DNA of the CDR3: TGTGCCAGCAGTTACTCGAGGGGGGGCCTCTCCTACGAGCAGTACTTC. Translation gives CASSYSRGGLSYEQYF.

This clonotype occurred many times. The chain recombines TRBV7-9 with TRBJ2-1, with D maybe TRBD1 (5 bases). Germline assignment: CDR1 SEHNR and CDR2 FQNEAQ (reference sequence). V was shortened by 5 bases and J by 1 base, with 15 bases between the two germline ends. This CDR3 has 16 residues. In DNA, the CDR3 is TGTGCCAGCAGCGCACAGGTTAGGGCATCCTACAATGAGCAGTTCTTC. Protein: CASSAQVRASYNEQFF.

J is TRBJ2-1 and V is TRBV20-1; D gene ambiguous. Germline V gene sequence: CDR1 DFQATT, CDR2 SNEGSKA (reference sequence). This CDR3 is 14 amino acids long. The ends were cut back, 4 bases at V and 0 bases at J, with 10 bases in the middle. The CDR3 is CSANPWDSYNEQFF. CDR3 in DNA: TGCAGTGCTAATCCGTGGGACTCCTACAATGAGCAGTTCTTC.

The chain combines TRBV29-1 with TRBJ1-1; no clear D gene. The length of the CDR3 is 12 residues. The germline V gene has CDR1 SQVTM and CDR2 ANQGSEA. V was trimmed by 6 bases and J by 3 bases, leaving 11 bases between them. The DNA for the CDR3 is TGCAGCGTAACCTTTGGGTACACTGAAGCTTTCTTT. Amino acids: CSVTFGYTEAFF. Full variable domain (remainder filled in from reference TRBV29-1 and TRBJ1-1): SAVISQKPSRDICQRGTSLTIQCQVDSQVTMMFWYRQQPGQSLTLIATANQGSEATYESGFVIDKFPISRPNLTFSTLTVSNMSPEDSSIYLCSVTFGYTEAFFGQGTRLTVV.

The sample holds a few counts of this clonotype. This may stem from a read error, because a much larger clone lies one nucleotide away. This chain links TRBV7-2 with TRBJ2-5; 10 bases fit TRBD1. CDR1 is SGHTA and CDR2 is FQGNSA in the germline V gene. V was clipped by 4 bases and J by 5 bases; unmatched bases: 4. The CDR3 is 14 amino acids. For the CDR3, the DNA is TGTGCCAGCAGCTGGGGACAGGGGTGGGAGACCCAGTACTTC. Its protein is CASSWGQGWETQYF.

Concerning this clonotype: One end of the junction is discordant with germline, which a read error may explain. Written as DNA, the CDR3 is TGTGCTATCAGTCCCGGACAGGGTAGACACGAGCAGTACTTC. Its translation is CAISPGQGRHEQYF. The J gene is TRBJ2-7, the V gene TRBV10-3; 8 nucleotides agree with TRBD1. The V gene's germline CDR1 is ENHRY and CDR2 SYGVKD. This CDR3 region has 14 residues.

This clonotype was counted between two and nine times. This chain connects TRBV7-2 to TRBJ1-6; D unresolved. V lost 3 bases to trimming and J lost 6 bases, with 9 bases between them. Germline V CDR1 and CDR2: SGHTA, FQGNSA. The CDR3 runs to 14 residues. The CDR3 loop reads CASSFGQFNSPLHF. The CDR3 DNA follows: TGTGCCAGCAGCTTCGGCCAATTTAATTCACCCCTCCACTTT.

Ten or more counts support this clonotype. The rearrangement joins TRBV20-1 to TRBJ1-6; 7 nucleotides agree with TRBD1. The length of the CDR3 is 13 residues. CDR1 is DFQATT and CDR2 is SNEGSKA in the germline V gene (reference sequence). V lost 3 bases and J lost 6; bases outside the gene matches: 2. The CDR3 reads CSASRDSNSPLHF. The DNA of the CDR3 is TGCAGTGCTAGCCGGGACAGTAATTCACCCCTCCACTTT.

This clonotype was picked up a small number of times. The chain uses TRBV5-5 and TRBJ1-2; 10 bases align to TRBD1. CDR1 is SGHKS, CDR2 YYEKEE, per germline (reference sequence). The CDR3 consists of 15 residues. The trim removed 3 bases at V and 1 base at J, leaving 3 bases unmatched. CDR3 bases: TGTGCCAGCAGCTCGTGGGACAGGGGTAACTATGGCTACACCTTC. Encoded protein: CASSSWDRGNYGYTF. Complete variable domain (other parts from reference TRBV5-5 and TRBJ1-2): DAGVTQSPTHLIKTRGQQVTLRCSPISGHKSVSWYQQVLGQGPQFIFQYYEKEERGRGNFPDRFSARQFPNYSSELNVNALLLGDSALYLCASSSWDRGNYGYTFGSGTRLTVV.

The table lists this clonotype with many counts. This chain links TRBV7-9 with TRBJ1-2, with unresolved D. This CDR3 spans 10 amino acids. The germline V gene has CDR1 SEHNR and CDR2 FQNEAQ (reference sequence). Trimming took off 6 bases at V and 4 bases at J, with 3 bases between the two ends. The CDR3 reads CASRGYGYTF. As DNA, the CDR3 is TGTGCCAGCAGGGGCTATGGCTACACCTTC.

Notes on this clonotype: A read error may account for a junction end that differs from germline. V and J are TRBV7-3 and TRBJ1-1, with D tentatively TRBD1 (5 bases). Germline lookup yields CDR1 SGHTA and CDR2 FQGTGA. The CDR3 is 16 residues long. This CDR3 reads CASSLTSGRVNTEACF. The CDR3 nucleotides read TGTGCCAGCAGCTTAACGTCCGGCAGGGTGAACACTGAAGCTTGCTTT.

Concerning this clonotype: At one boundary the junction diverges from the germline segment, which might be a read error. V gene TRBV5-5 combines with J gene TRBJ2-1; 10 positions match TRBD2. Germline V gene data show CDR1 as SGHKS and CDR2 as YYEKEE (reference sequence). CDR3 length: 15 amino acids. The DNA of the CDR3 is TGTGCCCGCAGCGGGGGGGCAGTTTCACAAGAGACCCAGTTCTTC. Protein sequence: CARSGGAVSQETQFF.

This clonotype was counted at least ten times. The CDR3 spells CASSGPGQGAYEQYF. The CDR3 nucleotides read TGTGCCAGCAGTGGACCGGGACAGGGGGCCTACGAGCAGTACTTC. This chain links TRBV28 with TRBJ2-7; 11 positions agree with TRBD1. With 5 bases clipped from V and 2 bases from J, the junction kept 5 bases outside the gene matches. CDR1 MDHEN and CDR2 SYDVKM come from the germline V gene. There are 15 residues in the CDR3.

V gene TRBV20-1 combines with J gene TRBJ2-3; D may be TRBD1 or TRBD2 (6 bases each). This CDR3 is built from 16 residues. V lost 1 base, J lost 2 bases, and 16 bases lay in between. In germline, CDR1 is DFQATT, CDR2 SNEGSKA (reference sequence). The CDR3 DNA reads as TGCAGTGCTAGAGGAATCGGAGGGGGGTACACAGATACGCAGTATTTT. Its protein is CSARGIGGGYTDTQYF.

This clonotype was counted ten times or more. The rearrangement links TRBV7-6 to TRBJ2-1, with 7 bases matching TRBD2. The CDR3 extends over 14 amino acids. The V and J ends lost 6 bases and 2 bases, in that order; junction bases with no gene match: 4. Looked up from germline, CDR1 is SGHVS and CDR2 is FNYEAQ. The CDR3 nucleotides are TGTGCCAGCAGTCCAAGCGGGGCCTACAATGAGCAGTTCTTC. This sequence encodes CASSPSGAYNEQFF.

Comment on this clonotype: Just one base apart from a much larger clone, this may be a read error. V and J are TRBV2 and TRBJ2-1; TRBD2 aligns across 8 bases. The J call may be wrong; the DNA end is better matched by TRBJ2-7. This CDR3 comprises 14 residues. Per germline, CDR1 SNHLY and CDR2 FYNNEI. The chain's CDR3 is CASRLASSYNVQYF. The CDR3 DNA follows: TGTGCCTCTCGACTAGCGAGCTCCTACAATGTGCAGTACTTC.

This clonotype was seen a few times. The rearrangement links TRBV15 to TRBJ2-1; 7 bases match TRBD2. The J segment lost 5 bases and the V segment lost 0 bases, leaving 4 bases of the junction unmatched. CDR3 length: 15 residues. CDR1 and CDR2 from the germline V gene are LNHNV and YYDKDF (reference sequence). The CDR3 bases are TGTGCCACCAGCAGAGATCGGGGGGTACACAATGAGCAGTTCTTC. Translating it yields CATSRDRGVHNEQFF. Combining the CDR3 with reference TRBV15 and TRBJ2-1 gives the whole variable domain DAMVIQNPRYQVTQFGKPVTLSCSQTLNHNVMYWYQQKSSQAPKLLFHYYDKDFNNEADTPDNFQSRRPNTSFCFLDIRSPGLGDTAMYLCATSRDRGVHNEQFFGPGTRLTVL.

This clonotype showed up many times. The J gene is TRBJ2-7, the V gene TRBV27; TRBD1 might be the D (6 bases). The germline V gene has CDR1 MNHEY and CDR2 SMNVEV (reference sequence). The CDR3 is 12 residues long. V gave up 6 bases and J gave up 4 bases, with 10 bases separating them. CDR3 amino acids: CASRTGIYEQYF. The CDR3 DNA is TGTGCCAGCAGAACAGGGATTTACGAGCAGTACTTC.

This rearrangement joins TRBV5-1 to TRBJ2-7, with 10 bases identical to TRBD1. The V gene end was trimmed by 3 bases and the J gene end by 7 bases; junction bases not matched to a gene: 13. The CDR3 has 16 residues. Per the germline V gene, CDR1 is SGHRS and CDR2 is YFSETQ. DNA of the CDR3: TGCGCCAGCAGCTCCACCGGGACAGGGGATCCCTCTGAGCAGTACTTC. Translated: CASSSTGTGDPSEQYF.

V and J are TRBV20-1 and TRBJ1-2, with no clear D. Trimming left V 5 bases short and J 7 bases short, with 14 bases between. Germline CDR1 and CDR2: DFQATT and SNEGSKA (reference sequence). This CDR3 is built from 12 residues. The CDR3 nucleotides are TGCAGTGCTCCCAGACGGGGAGCTGGCTACACCTTC. This translates into CSAPRRGAGYTF.